This T cell receptor beta chain was obtained from a study of T cell repertoires in cytomegalovirus infection. Study-wide context: It was recently identified HLA-C-restricted and well-studied HLA-B-restricted CMV epitopes that the study used. It was the public TCR beta signatures that indicated both CMV infection and matching HLA type. Study-level findings and limits: Pooled public TCR beta family frequency picked out CMV carriers with the relevant HLA. In two of eight donors, the top clonotype was HLA-C-restricted CMV-specific.

In this sample, this clonotype turned up a few times. The antigen is not known. TCRdb re-called the reads with MiXCR, one entry per CDR3 protein. The sample yields about 920,000 distinct CDR3 sequences, under 40% seen once. Germline V gene lookup returns CDR1 LGHNA and CDR2 YSLEER. CDR3 length: 15 amino acids. Trimming left V 5 bases short and J 1 base short, with 11 bases between. This specimen was cultured CD8+ T cells from PBMCs, taken from culture after CMV antigen stimulation. V is TRBV4-3 and J is TRBJ2-2; D is unclear. This TCR came from a human donor in good health (CMV status not recorded). Some clones in this sample may be carry-over from other donors' samples. DNA for the CDR3: TGCGCCAGCAGCATAACCCCAGGGAACACCGGGGAGCTGTTTTTT. Protein sequence: CASSITPGNTGELFF.